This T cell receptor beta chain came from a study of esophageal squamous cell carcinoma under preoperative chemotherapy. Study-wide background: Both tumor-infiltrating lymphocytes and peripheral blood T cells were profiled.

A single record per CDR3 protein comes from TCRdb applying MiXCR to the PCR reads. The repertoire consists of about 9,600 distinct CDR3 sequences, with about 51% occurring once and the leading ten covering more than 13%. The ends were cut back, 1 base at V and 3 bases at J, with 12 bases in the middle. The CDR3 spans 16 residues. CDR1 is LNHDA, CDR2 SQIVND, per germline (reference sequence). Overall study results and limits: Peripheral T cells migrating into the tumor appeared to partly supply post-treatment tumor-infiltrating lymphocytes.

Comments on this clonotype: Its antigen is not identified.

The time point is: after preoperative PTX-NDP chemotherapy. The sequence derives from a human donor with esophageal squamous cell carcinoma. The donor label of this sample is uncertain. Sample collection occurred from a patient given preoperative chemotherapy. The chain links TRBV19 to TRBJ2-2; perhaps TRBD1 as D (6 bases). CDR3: CASSIVGGSYTGELFF. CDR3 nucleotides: TGTGCCAGTAGTATAGTAGGGGGTAGTTACACCGGGGAGCTGTTTTTT.